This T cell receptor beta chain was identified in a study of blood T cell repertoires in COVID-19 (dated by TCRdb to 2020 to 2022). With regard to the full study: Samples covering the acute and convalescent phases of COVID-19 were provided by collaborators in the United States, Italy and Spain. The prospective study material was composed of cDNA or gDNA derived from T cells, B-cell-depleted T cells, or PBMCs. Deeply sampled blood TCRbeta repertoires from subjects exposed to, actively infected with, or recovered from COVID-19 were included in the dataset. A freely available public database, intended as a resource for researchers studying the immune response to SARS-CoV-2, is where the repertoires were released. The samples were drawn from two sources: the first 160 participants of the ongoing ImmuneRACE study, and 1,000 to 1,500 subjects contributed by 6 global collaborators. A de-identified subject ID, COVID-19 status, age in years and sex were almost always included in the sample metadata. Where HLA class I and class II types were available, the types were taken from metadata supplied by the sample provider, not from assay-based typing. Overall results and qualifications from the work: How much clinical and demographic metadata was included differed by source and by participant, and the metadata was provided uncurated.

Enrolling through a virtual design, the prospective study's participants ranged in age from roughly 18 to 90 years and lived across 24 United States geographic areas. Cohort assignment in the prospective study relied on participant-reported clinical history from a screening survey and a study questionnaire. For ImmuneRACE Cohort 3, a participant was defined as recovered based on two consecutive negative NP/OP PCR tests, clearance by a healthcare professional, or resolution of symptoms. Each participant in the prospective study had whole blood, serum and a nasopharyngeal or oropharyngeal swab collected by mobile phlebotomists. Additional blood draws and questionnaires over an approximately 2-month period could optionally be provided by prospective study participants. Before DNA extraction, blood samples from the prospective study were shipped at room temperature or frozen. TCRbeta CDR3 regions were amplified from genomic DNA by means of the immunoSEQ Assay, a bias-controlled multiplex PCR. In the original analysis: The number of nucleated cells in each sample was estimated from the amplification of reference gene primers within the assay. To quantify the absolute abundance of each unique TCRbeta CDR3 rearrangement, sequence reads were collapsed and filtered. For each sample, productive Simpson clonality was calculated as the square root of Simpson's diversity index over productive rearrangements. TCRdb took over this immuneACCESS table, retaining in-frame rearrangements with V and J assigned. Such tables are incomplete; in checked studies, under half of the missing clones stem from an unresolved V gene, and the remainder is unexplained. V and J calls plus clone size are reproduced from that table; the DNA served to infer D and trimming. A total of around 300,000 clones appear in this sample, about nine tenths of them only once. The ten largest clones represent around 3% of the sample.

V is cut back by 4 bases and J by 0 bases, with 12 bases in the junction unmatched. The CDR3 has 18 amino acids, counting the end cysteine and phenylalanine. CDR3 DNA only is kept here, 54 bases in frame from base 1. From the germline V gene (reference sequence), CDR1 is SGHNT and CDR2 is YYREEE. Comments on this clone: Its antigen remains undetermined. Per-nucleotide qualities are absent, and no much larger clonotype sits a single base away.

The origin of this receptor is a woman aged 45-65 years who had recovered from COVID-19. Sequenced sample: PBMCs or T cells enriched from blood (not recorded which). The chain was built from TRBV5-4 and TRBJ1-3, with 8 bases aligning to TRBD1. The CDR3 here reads CASSDRGVVLSSGNTIYF. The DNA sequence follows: TGTGCCAGCAGCGACAGGGGAGTTGTCCTCTCCTCTGGAAACACCATATATTTT.